The following is a T cell receptor beta chain sequence with its context. Antigen: not known. These data are taken from a study of shared clonotypes between healthy human individuals. Using immunoSEQ multiplex PCR, the repertoire was profiled, and TCRdb retains in-frame clones only, with some absent. The data hold some 500,000 clones, with about 96% observed a single time. The CDR3 is made up of 14 amino acids. In germline, CDR1 is KGHSH, CDR2 LQKENI. V lost 1 base and J 2 bases, leaving 8 bases between the germline ends. From CD4+ cells came CD45RA+ naive and CD45RA-negative memory subsets. General observations from the study: The study drew on few donors, limiting represented genetic and exposure-history diversity.

V usage is TRBV18 and J usage is TRBJ2-5; D might be TRBD1 (6 bases). The sequencing sample was made of naive CD4+ T cells sorted from blood. Documented subset: CD45RA+ positively selected. The sequence was collected from a woman in her 30s in good health. CDR3 DNA: TGTGCCAGCTCACCACAGACAGGACAAGAGACCCAGTACTTC. Protein sequence: CASSPQTGQETQYF.